The 13 T cell receptor beta chains presented below share a single source sample, sequenced in a study of OX40 agonist ivuxolimab in advanced cancers. To prepare the library, the immunoSEQ multiplex PCR assay was applied. TCRdb carries this immuneACCESS record with in-frame sequences only. Its versions omit some clonotypes, under half of them owing to an unresolved V gene in the studies checked, with the rest unexplained. For this sample there are roughly 56,000 clones; about 82% appear just once. Together, the top ten hold 2% to 3% of the sample. The input for sequencing was CD4+ or CD8+ T cells sorted from blood, taken in a trial of the OX40 agonist ivuxolimab. The receptors come from an adult with an advanced solid tumor such as melanoma, head and neck, liver or kidney cancer.

The gene calls are TRBV5-5 and TRBJ2-1, with 7 bases fitting TRBD2. Germline lookup yields CDR1 SGHKS and CDR2 YYEKEE (reference sequence). CDR3 length: 14 amino acids. The ends lost 6 bases at V and 3 bases at J; junction bases unmatched: 6. The chain's CDR3 is CASIPWGGYNEQFF. DNA for the CDR3: TGTGCCAGCATTCCTTGGGGGGGCTACAATGAGCAGTTCTTC.

This chain joins TRBV5-1 and TRBJ2-5, with a weak D call TRBD1 (5 bases). The V end was cut by 5 bases, the J end by 2 bases, with 7 bases between. This CDR3 spans 12 amino acids. Germline V lookup: CDR1 SGHRS, CDR2 YFSETQ. The CDR3 is CASRAGQETQYF. CDR3 bases: TGCGCCAGCAGAGCAGGGCAAGAGACCCAGTACTTC.

This chain connects TRBV4-3 to TRBJ2-3; either TRBD1 or TRBD2 may supply D (6 bases each). With 3 bases removed from V and 2 bases from J, the gap between germline ends came to 18 bases. CDR3 length equals 17 residues. Germline loops: CDR1 LGHNA, CDR2 YSLEER. CDR3 residues: CASSQASRGAATDTQYF. The CDR3 DNA is TGCGCCAGCAGCCAGGCCTCGAGGGGGGCCGCCACAGATACGCAGTATTTT.

The V gene is TRBV4-1, the J gene TRBJ1-5; a possible D gene is TRBD1 (6 bases). This CDR3 has 15 amino acids. Trimming cost V 0 bases and J 6 bases, with 12 bases left between them. Germline V gene data show CDR1 as MGHRA and CDR2 as YSYEKL. CDR3 coding DNA: TGCGCCAGCAGCCAAGATTCCGGGGGCAGTCAGCCCCAGCATTTT. Amino acid sequence: CASSQDSGGSQPQHF.

This clone has only one observation. This rearrangement joins TRBV11-3 to TRBJ2-5, with D possibly matching TRBD2 (6 bases). V lost 3 bases, J lost 4 bases, and 9 bases lay in between. From germline, CDR1 is SGHNT and CDR2 YENEEA. The CDR3 contains 13 residues. CDR3 bases: TGTGCCAGCAGCTTTAGCGGTGGAGAGACCCAGTACTTC. This sequence encodes CASSFSGGETQYF.

The chain recombines TRBV7-9 with TRBJ2-7; D unresolved. Between the trimmed V and J ends, which lost 5 bases and 0 bases, there was a span of 8 bases. The CDR3 extends over 13 amino acids. CDR1 is SEHNR and CDR2 is FQNEAQ in the germline V gene (reference sequence). CDR3 bases: TGTGCCAGCAGCCTCGCTTACTCCTACGAGCAGTACTTC. Translating it yields CASSLAYSYEQYF.

The gene calls are TRBV25-1 and TRBJ2-7; D is undetermined. This CDR3 has 14 residues. V lost 3 bases and J 3 bases, leaving 12 bases between the germline ends. The germline gives CDR1 MGHDK, CDR2 SYGVNS. Here the CDR3 DNA reads TGTGCCAGCAGTGACCCCCCGGGCGACTACGAGCAGTACTTC. Residues: CASSDPPGDYEQYF.

V gene TRBV7-2 combines with J gene TRBJ2-5; 9 bases line up with TRBD1. Germline CDR1 is SGHTA and CDR2 is FQGNSA. The V segment lost 3 bases and the J segment 5 bases; nucleotides outside the gene matches: 1. This CDR3 has 13 amino acids. The CDR3 DNA reads TGTGCCAGCAGCTTCGACAGGGGGGAGACCCAGTACTTC. Translating it yields CASSFDRGETQYF.

This clone came up a few times. This rearrangement joins TRBV19 to TRBJ1-5, with TRBD1 matching over 7 bases. The CDR3 is 15 residues long. With 6 bases clipped from V and 0 bases from J, the junction kept 5 bases outside the gene matches. Germline V gene sequence: CDR1 LNHDA, CDR2 SQIVND (reference sequence). The CDR3 nucleotides read TGTGCCAGTAGACCACAGGGGCCTAGCAATCAGCCCCAGCATTTT. It specifies CASRPQGPSNQPQHF. Full variable domain (outside the CDR3, taken from reference TRBV19 and TRBJ1-5): DGGITQSPKYLFRKEGQNVTLSCEQNLNHDAMYWYRQDPGQGLRLIYYSQIVNDFQKGDIAEGYSVSREKKESFPLTVTSAQKNPTAFYLCASRPQGPSNQPQHFGDGTRLSIL.

This chain uses TRBV7-9 with TRBJ1-2; D remains ambiguous. The length of the CDR3 is 13 residues. CDR1 and CDR2 from the germline V gene are SEHNR and FQNEAQ (reference sequence). With 7 bases removed from V and 6 bases from J, the gap between germline ends came to 15 bases. DNA for the CDR3: TGTGCCAGCACTCAGACCTTGGCAGATGGCTACACCTTC. It specifies CASTQTLADGYTF.

The chain recombines TRBV21-1 with TRBJ1-2. TRBV21-1 has pseudogene status. The CDR3 length is 14 residues. This chain's CDR3 is CASPLGGVGYGYTF. Written as DNA, the CDR3 is TGTGCCAGCCCCCTGGGGGGTGTTGGCTATGGCTACACCTTC.

This sequence joins TRBV29-1 and TRBJ1-1; the match to TRBD1 covers 12 bases. CDR3 size: 14 residues. Trimming took 4 bases from V and 2 from J; bases not matched to a gene: 2. The germline CDR1 and CDR2 sequences are SQVTM and ANQGSEA. CDR3 in DNA: TGCAGCGTTGTGGGGACAGGGGGCAACACTGAAGCTTTCTTT. This codes for CSVVGTGGNTEAFF.

V usage is TRBV19 and J usage is TRBJ2-7; 8 positions agree with TRBD2. V lost 10 bases to trimming and J lost 3 bases; unmatched junction nucleotides: 11. The CDR3 has 14 amino acids. Germline CDR1 LNHDA, CDR2 SQIVND (reference sequence). The CDR3 DNA follows: TGTGCCACTCTACAACCTGGGACTAGCTACGAGCAGTACTTC. Amino acid sequence: CATLQPGTSYEQYF.